These 6 T cell receptor beta chains came from one sample sequenced in a study of blood T cell repertoires in COVID-19. The repertoire was sequenced with immunoSEQ multiplex PCR; TCRdb's copy has only in-frame clones and lacks some. The table lists 130,000 or so clones, 75% to 90% of them singletons. Material for sequencing was peripheral blood. The source of these receptors is a man aged 45 to 65 with active or convalescent COVID-19.

The rearrangement links TRBV18 to TRBJ1-2; D unresolved. The germline gives CDR1 KGHSH, CDR2 LQKENI. Trimming shortened V by 2 bases and J by 4 bases, and 5 bases separated the two germline ends. This CDR3 contains 12 residues. The CDR3 DNA sequence: TGTGCCAGCTCACCAACAGTCTATGGCTACACCTTC. Translating gives CASSPTVYGYTF. Full variable domain (rest looked up from reference TRBV18 and TRBJ1-2): NAGVMQNPRHLVRRRGQEARLRCSPMKGHSHVYWYRQLPEEGLKFMVYLQKENIIDESGMPKERFSAEFPKEGPSILRIQQVVRGDSAAYFCASSPTVYGYTFGSGTRLTVV.

This sequence joins TRBV5-1 and TRBJ1-4; unclear D gene. Per germline, CDR1 SGHRS and CDR2 YFSETQ. The CDR3 runs 13 residues. With 1 base removed from V and 6 bases from J, the gap between germline ends came to 7 bases. The DNA for the CDR3 is TGCGCCAGCAGCTTGCTCCGGGATGAAAAACTGTTTTTT. This sequence encodes CASSLLRDEKLFF. The complete variable domain, with remaining parts taken from reference TRBV5-1 and TRBJ1-4, reads KAGVTQTPRYLIKTRGQQVTLSCSPISGHRSVSWYQQTPGQGLQFLFEYFSETQRNKGNFPGRFSGRQFSNSRSEMNVSTLELGDSALYLCASSLLRDEKLFFGSGTQLSVL.

This clone was detected once. The chain recombines TRBV4-1 with TRBJ2-7, with D perhaps TRBD1 or TRBD2 (7 bases each). The CDR3 runs to 16 residues. V was pared by 4 bases and J by 0 bases, with 16 bases between. Germline CDR1 MGHRA, CDR2 YSYEKL. The DNA of the CDR3 is TGCGCCAGCAGCCGAGACAGGGCGGGAGACTCCTACGAGCAGTACTTC. Its translation: CASSRDRAGDSYEQYF.

The chain uses TRBV12-5 and TRBJ1-5; 8 bases match TRBD1. J gave up 3 bases and V 0 bases, and 13 bases lay outside the gene matches. The CDR3 spans 19 residues. Germline values: CDR1 LGHNT, CDR2 FRNRAP. CDR3 region: CASGLVAGQGTRNNQPQHF. CDR3 DNA: TGTGCTAGTGGTTTGGTAGCCGGACAGGGAACGCGGAACAATCAGCCCCAGCATTTT.

In its sample, this clone was seen once. The gene calls are TRBV5-1 and TRBJ1-1; possible D gene TRBD1, 6 bases. The germline V gene encodes CDR1 SGHRS and CDR2 YFSETQ. Trimming pared 4 bases from V and 4 bases from J, leaving 14 bases between. The CDR3 totals 14 residues. Here the CDR3 DNA reads TGCGCCAGCAGCCCCTTACAGGGCTCCACTGAAGCTTTCTTT. Amino acids: CASSPLQGSTEAFF.

This clone was seen a few times. The chain combines TRBV6-4 with TRBJ2-7; TRBD1 matches at 7 bases. The CDR3 consists of 17 residues. Looked up from germline, CDR1 is MRHNA and CDR2 is SNTAGT. V shed 7 bases and J 3 bases; nucleotides not matched to a gene: 18. The CDR3 DNA follows: TGTGCCAGCACCTTAGCCCCTTACAGGGGATTAGGCTACGAGCAGTACTTC. Translation gives CASTLAPYRGLGYEQYF.